This T cell receptor beta chain was recovered during a study of T-cell memory formation after mild COVID-19. Study results and caveats: Pre-infection memory harbored some responding clones, suggesting cross-reactive memory joined.

One entry per CDR3 protein, called by TCRdb with MiXCR from the 5' RACE reads. Among roughly 200,000 distinct CDR3 sequences listed, around 20% were seen once. As for this clonotype: What it recognizes is unknown.

With 6 bases removed from V and 10 bases from J, the gap between germline ends came to 13 bases. The length of the CDR3 is 11 residues. The chain joins TRBV12-3 or TRBV12-4 to TRBJ2-7, with D perhaps TRBD1 (5 bases). The material sequenced was PBMCs or a T cell subset sorted from them (not recorded which). The clonotype originates from an adult woman who had mild COVID-19 (a few samples of this study predate the infection). Cell type and time point are not known. The CDR3 sequence is CASSPRQRQYF. The DNA of the CDR3 is TGTGCCAGCAGCCCTCGACAGAGACAGTACTTC.